This T cell receptor beta chain comes out of a study of blood T cell repertoires in COVID-19. Study-wide context: Nucleic acid was either cDNA or gDNA, and it came from T cells, B-cell-depleted T cells, or PBMCs.

Per the study methods: Using reference gene primer amplification, nucleated cell counts were estimated. Generated by immunoSEQ multiplex PCR, the TCRdb table keeps only in-frame clones and is missing some. That table furnishes V, J and clone size, whereas the DNA furnished D and trimming. The sample shows some 250,000 clones, about four fifths of them seen only once. It was during active infection that Seattle patients were enrolled and then longitudinally followed. From germline, CDR1 is SGHRS and CDR2 YFSETQ. The V end lost 4 bases, the J end lost 5 bases, and 12 bases lay between the germline ends. This CDR3 has 13 residues.

V and J are TRBV5-1 and TRBJ1-2; D is undetermined. Material for sequencing was peripheral blood. This TCR came from a woman older than 75 with COVID-19, enrolled during active disease. For the CDR3, the DNA is TGCGCCAGCAGCCTCCCCGACGGGTATGGCTACACCTTC. It encodes CASSLPDGYGYTF.